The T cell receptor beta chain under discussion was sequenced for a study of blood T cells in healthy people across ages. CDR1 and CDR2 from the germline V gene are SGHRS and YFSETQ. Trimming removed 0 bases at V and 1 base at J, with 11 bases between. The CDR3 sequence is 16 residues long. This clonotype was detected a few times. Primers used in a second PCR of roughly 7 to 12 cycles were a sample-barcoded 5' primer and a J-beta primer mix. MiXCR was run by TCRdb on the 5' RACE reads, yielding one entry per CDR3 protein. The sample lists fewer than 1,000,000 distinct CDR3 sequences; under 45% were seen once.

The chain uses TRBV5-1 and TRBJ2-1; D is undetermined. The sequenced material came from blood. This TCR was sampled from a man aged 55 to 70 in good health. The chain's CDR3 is CASSLAPQESYNEQFF. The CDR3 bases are TGCGCCAGCAGCTTGGCCCCACAAGAATCCTACAATGAGCAGTTCTTC.